This is a list of T cell receptor beta chains from one sample in a study of cytomegalovirus exposure and HLA in healthy donors. Only in-frame clones appear in the TCRdb table, and some are missing; sequencing was by immunoSEQ multiplex PCR. Of approximately 72,000 clones in the sample, around 79% were seen once. The sequenced sample consisted of PBMCs. The source is a male donor in good health and CMV-seropositive. CDR3s include the opening cysteine and the closing phenylalanine or tryptophan. D genes are given only for firm matches. Clone size is stated in some rows and not others, as once, few, many or a class when expanded.

>TRBV7-9|-|TRBJ1-3|few
TGTGCCAGCAGCTTAGAGACAGGCCCGAACACCATATATTTT
CASSLETGPNTIYF
>TRBV6-1|-|TRBJ1-5|few
TGTGCCAGCAGTGAGGGGGGGGCCCAGCCCCAGCATTTT
CASSEGGAQPQHF
>TRBV18|-|TRBJ2-4|once
TGTGCCAGCTCACCACCGGTCAACCCGGACATTCAGTACTTC
CASSPPVNPDIQYF
>TRBV28|-|TRBJ2-7|-
TGTGCCAGCCGCCGGGGCTACGAGCAGTACTTC
CASRRGYEQYF
>TRBV5-1|-|TRBJ1-4|once
TGCGCCAGCAGCTCCAGGGAAACTAATGAAAAACTGTTTTTT
CASSSRETNEKLFF
>TRBV13|-|TRBJ2-2|once
TGTGCCAGCAGCTTAATGCGCCGATACGGCGGGGAGCTGTTTTTT
CASSLMRRYGGELFF
>TRBV7-9|TRBD1|TRBJ2-7|-
TGTGCCAGCAGCCCAGGGACAGGGCGAACCTACGAGCAGTACTTC
CASSPGTGRTYEQYF
>TRBV6-1|TRBD1|TRBJ2-2|-
TGTGCCAGCAGCAGGGGGCCGACGAACACCGGGGAGCTGTTTTTT
CASSRGPTNTGELFF
>TRBV7-8|-|TRBJ2-3|-
TGTGCCAGCAGCCTCACTCGGGGGGCCAATACGCAGTATTTT
CASSLTRGANTQYF
>TRBV19|-|TRBJ2-5|-
TGTGCCAGTAGTATTGGGGCTAGCGTTAAAGAGACCCAGTACTTC
CASSIGASVKETQYF
>TRBV27|TRBD1|TRBJ1-5|-
TGTGCCAGCAGGATGGACAGGAATCAGCCCCAGCATTTT
CASRMDRNQPQHF
>TRBV5-4|-|TRBJ2-7|once
TGTGCCAGCACGAGGCAGCTGGAATGGTCGCAGTACTTC
CASTRQLEWSQYF
>TRBV7-9|TRBD1|TRBJ1-1|-
TGTGCCAGCAGCCCGGGGACAGGGGGCGTTGAAGCTTTTTTT
CASSPGTGGVEAFF
>TRBV7-9|-|TRBJ2-7|few
TGTGCCAGCAGCTTGACAGGTTCCCGGTTGGGCGAGCAGTACTTC
CASSLTGSRLGEQYF
>TRBV29-1|TRBD1|TRBJ1-2|-
TGCAGCGCCGCGGACAGGGTTAACTATGGCTACACCTTC
CSAADRVNYGYTF
>TRBV7-6|TRBD1|TRBJ2-7|once
TGTGCCAGCAGCCGCGTCGGACAGGGGTCCTACGAGCAGTACTTC
CASSRVGQGSYEQYF
>TRBV6-5|-|TRBJ2-2|-
TGTGCCAGCAGTTACTCCCCGGGTCCCGGGGAGCTGTTTTTT
CASSYSPGPGELFF
>TRBV30|-|TRBJ2-7|-
TGTGCCTGGAGTCCCGTGGTACCGGGCTACGAGCAGTACTTC
CAWSPVVPGYEQYF
>TRBV25-1|-|TRBJ2-1|-
TGTGCCAGCAGTGAAACTAAGGGAGGATTATCGTCCTACAATGAGCAGTTCTTC
CASSETKGGLSSYNEQFF
>TRBV28|-|TRBJ2-5|-
TGTGCCACCCTAGGGGCAGGCGCTGAACAAGAGACCCAGTACTTC
CATLGAGAEQETQYF
>TRBV7-6|-|TRBJ1-1|-
TGTGCCAGCAGCGTCGGGAGTAACACTGAAGCTTTCTTT
CASSVGSNTEAFF
>TRBV9|TRBD1|TRBJ2-7|once
TGTGCCAGCAGCGTAGCAACAGGGGGCGCGTGGGAGCAGTACTTC
CASSVATGGAWEQYF
>TRBV30|-|TRBJ2-5|-
TGTGCCTGTTCCGGGACTTTACAAGAGACCCAGTACTTC
CACSGTLQETQYF
>TRBV27|-|TRBJ2-4|-
TGTGCCAGCAGTTTTAAATTCGTGGACTTAGCCAAAAACATTCAGTACTTC
CASSFKFVDLAKNIQYF
>TRBV11-1|TRBD2|TRBJ2-1|-
TGTGCCAGCAGCTTATTACGGGGGGGACCCTACAATGAGCAGTTCTTC
CASSLLRGGPYNEQFF
>TRBV2|-|TRBJ1-1|few
TGTGCCAGCAGTGTCGAGGCAGGGCCGAACACTGAAGCTTTCTTT
CASSVEAGPNTEAFF
>TRBV19|-|TRBJ2-1|-
TGTGCCAGTAGTCCTTACTCCTACAATGAGCAGTTCTTC
CASSPYSYNEQFF
>TRBV6-6|-|TRBJ1-5|few
TGTGCCAGCAGTTACTCGACTGGCAATCAGCCCCAGCATTTT
CASSYSTGNQPQHF
>TRBV4-3|TRBD2|TRBJ2-3|-
TGCGCCAGCAGCCCCCCCGGGGGGGGCACAGATACGCAGTATTTT
CASSPPGGGTDTQYF
>TRBV4-2|TRBD2|TRBJ2-3|-
TGTGCCAGCAGCCAAGATAGTAGCGGGGGTCTGCCCCTTAGCACAGATACGCAGTATTTT
CASSQDSSGGLPLSTDTQYF
>TRBV6-5|-|TRBJ1-2|-
TGTGCCTGGTTCAGGGGTGGCTACACCTTC
CAWFRGGYTF
>TRBV7-2|TRBD2|TRBJ2-1|-
TGTGCCAGCAGCTTAGTGGGGACTAGCGGGAGTGATGAGCAGTTCTTC
CASSLVGTSGSDEQFF
>TRBV2|TRBD2|TRBJ2-3|-
TGTGCCAGCGTTCGCTCGCGGGAGGCCCCAGATACGCAGTATTTT
CASVRSREAPDTQYF
>TRBV19|TRBD2|TRBJ2-1|-
TGTGCCAGTACCACCGGGGGCGGGGGGGTCTACAATGAGCAGTTCTTC
CASTTGGGGVYNEQFF
>TRBV7-5|-|TRBJ2-7|-
TGTGTCAGAAGCTTTGCCCAGACTAGCGGAACCTACGAGCAGTACTTC
CVRSFAQTSGTYEQYF
>TRBV7-2|TRBD1|TRBJ1-2|-
TGTGCCAGCAGCTTGCGATCGGGGACAGGATCAACCCATGGCTACACCTTC
CASSLRSGTGSTHGYTF
>TRBV9|-|TRBJ1-4|-
TGTGCCAGCAGCGTAGGCGGGGGCGATAACGAAAAACTGTTTTTT
CASSVGGGDNEKLFF
>TRBV7-2|-|TRBJ1-6|-
TGTGCCAGCACGGGCGGGCCGGGGGGTTCACCCCTCCACTTT
CASTGGPGGSPLHF
>TRBV28|-|TRBJ1-5|-
TGTGCCAGCAGTCGAGGGGTGGGGGCGGATAGCAATCAGCCCCAGCATTTT
CASSRGVGADSNQPQHF
>TRBV27|-|TRBJ2-1|-
TGTGCCAGCAGTTCCCTCCTGGGAGCGGAGGGGAATGAGCAGTTCTTC
CASSSLLGAEGNEQFF
>TRBV28|TRBD1|TRBJ1-5|-
TGTGCCAGCAACAGGGACAGGATTTATCAGCCCCAGCATTTT
CASNRDRIYQPQHF
>TRBV25-1|TRBD1|TRBJ2-1|few
TGTGCCAGCACCGTGACAGGGCTCGGCAATGAGCAGTTCTTC
CASTVTGLGNEQFF
>TRBV4-3|-|TRBJ1-2|-
TGCGCCAGCAGTCATAGCGGGACATCTCATGGCTACACCTTC
CASSHSGTSHGYTF
>TRBV5-4|-|TRBJ1-4|-
TGTGCCAGCAGCTTACAGGAGACTAATGAAAAACTGTTTTTT
CASSLQETNEKLFF
>TRBV5-1|TRBD1|TRBJ2-7|once
TGCGCCAGCAGATCCCAAGCTGGACAGGGCTACGAGCAGTACTTC
CASRSQAGQGYEQYF
>TRBV27|TRBD1|TRBJ1-2|-
TGTGCCAGCAGGACCGGCCTGGGACAGGGCTATGGCTACACCTTC
CASRTGLGQGYGYTF